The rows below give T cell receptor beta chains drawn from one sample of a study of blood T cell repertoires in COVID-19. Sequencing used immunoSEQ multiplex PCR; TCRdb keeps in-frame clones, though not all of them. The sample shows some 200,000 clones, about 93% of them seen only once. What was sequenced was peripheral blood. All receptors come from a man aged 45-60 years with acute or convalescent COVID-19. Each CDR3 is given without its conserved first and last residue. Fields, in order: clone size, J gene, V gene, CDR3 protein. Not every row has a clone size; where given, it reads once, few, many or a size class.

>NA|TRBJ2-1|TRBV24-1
ATSGGVAGVDEQF
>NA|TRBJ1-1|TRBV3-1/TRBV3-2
ASSQAAAALGAF
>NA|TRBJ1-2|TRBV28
ASSPWTGGSYGYT
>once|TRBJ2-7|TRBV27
ASSFGLSSYEQY
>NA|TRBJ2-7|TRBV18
ASSSGEGLAYEQY
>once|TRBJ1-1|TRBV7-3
ASSLTGTGATEAF
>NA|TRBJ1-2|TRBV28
ANSSGQVRYGYT
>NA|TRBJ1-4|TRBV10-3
AISESIGQGLSGKLF
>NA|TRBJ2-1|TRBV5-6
ASSWAGDVNNEQF
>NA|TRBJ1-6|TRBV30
AWSARGTDSYNSPLH
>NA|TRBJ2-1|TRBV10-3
AISEGGGLYNEQF
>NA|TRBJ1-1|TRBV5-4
ASSSAGGEAF
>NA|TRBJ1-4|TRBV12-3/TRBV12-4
ASSDRSNEKLF
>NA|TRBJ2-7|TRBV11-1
ASSARDYEQY
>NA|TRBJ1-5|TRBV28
ASRTRQGSNQPQH
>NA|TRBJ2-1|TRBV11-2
ASRMTSGTYNEQF